Listed below are T cell receptor beta chains from one sample, sequenced in a study of Graves' ophthalmopathy and Graves' hyperthyroidism. From the multiplex PCR reads, TCRdb called clonotypes with MiXCR, one entry per CDR3 protein. In the table there are 650,000 to 900,000 distinct CDR3 sequences, approximately 40% of which are singletons. The source material was peripheral blood. Every receptor here comes from an adult man with Graves' ophthalmopathy. The CDR3 runs from the conserved cysteine through the conserved F or W. The order of the fields is V gene, D gene, J gene, CDR3 length, clone size, CDR3 DNA, CDR3 protein. The D gene is left open where the match is weak. Rows give clone size only sometimes, using once, few, many, or a class for an expanded clone.

TRBV15	NA	TRBJ2-5	18	NA	TGTGCCACCAGCAGTGCCGGGACAAACCTAGACCCCCAAGAGACCCAGTACTTC	CATSSAGTNLDPQETQYF
TRBV29-1	NA	TRBJ1-1	13	many	TGCAGCGTTGGACACCGATCAAACACTGAAGCTTTCTTT	CSVGHRSNTEAFF
TRBV5-1	TRBD1	TRBJ1-2	15	NA	TGCGCCAGCAGCTTGACAACAGGGGGCTCTCGGGGCTACACCTTC	CASSLTTGGSRGYTF
TRBV7-2	TRBD1	TRBJ2-7	14	NA	TGTGCCAGCAGTCCGGGACAGGGAACATGGGAGCAGTACTTC	CASSPGQGTWEQYF
TRBV5-1	TRBD1	TRBJ2-6	17	few	TGCGCCAGCAGCTTGTCGGTGAGGGGGCTGGGGGCCAACGTCCTGACTTTC	CASSLSVRGLGANVLTF
TRBV20-1	TRBD1	TRBJ1-1	14	NA	TGCAGTGCTAGCGCAGGGACAGGGTACACTGAAGCTTTCTTT	CSASAGTGYTEAFF
TRBV11-2	TRBD2	TRBJ2-7	17	few	TGTGCCAGCAGCCAGCGGACTAGCGGGAGTCTCCCCTACGAGCAGTACTTC	CASSQRTSGSLPYEQYF
TRBV4-1	NA	TRBJ2-7	14	NA	TGCGCCAGCAGCCAGTTCGGGGGTACCTACGAGCAGTACTTC	CASSQFGGTYEQYF
TRBV9	NA	TRBJ2-7	14	NA	TGTGCCAGCAGCGTAGACGGGCGCTCCTACGAGCAGTACTTC	CASSVDGRSYEQYF
TRBV11-2	TRBD2	TRBJ2-7	18	NA	TGTGCCAGCAGCCCGGGCCCTAGCGGGAGGGGAGCGTCCTACGAGCAGTACTTC	CASSPGPSGRGASYEQYF
TRBV30	NA	TRBJ1-5	12	NA	TGTGCCTGGAGTGATAGCAATCAGCCCCAGCATTTT	CAWSDSNQPQHF
TRBV11-2	NA	TRBJ1-3	15	few	TGTGCCAGCAGCTTGAGTGCAGCCTCTGGAAACACCATATATTTT	CASSLSAASGNTIYF
TRBV10-3	NA	TRBJ2-5	15	NA	TGTGCCATCAGTGATAGGGTAGAGTCGTGGGAGACCCAGTACTTC	CAISDRVESWETQYF
TRBV6-5	NA	TRBJ1-2	14	NA	TGTGCCAGCAGTTACTCCCTTAGGGTATCTGGCTACACCTTC	CASSYSLRVSGYTF
TRBV6-5	TRBD2	TRBJ2-7	17	NA	TGTGCCAGCAGTTACGACACAACTAGCGGGGACTCCTACGAGCAGTACTTC	CASSYDTTSGDSYEQYF
TRBV13	NA	TRBJ1-6	16	few	TGTGCCAGCAGCTTGTGGCTGCCCCTGGGGAATTCACCCCTCCACTTT	CASSLWLPLGNSPLHF
TRBV20-1	NA	TRBJ2-6	16	NA	TGCAGTGCTAGAGATTTTGGAGGTGGGGGGGCCAACGTCCTGACTTTC	CSARDFGGGGANVLTF
TRBV25-1	NA	TRBJ1-1	8	many	TGTGCCACCGACGCAGGCTTCTTT	CATDAGFF
TRBV29-1	TRBD1	TRBJ2-7	14	NA	TGCAGCGAAAGGACAGGGGCGTCATCGAGCGAGCAGTACTTC	CSERTGASSSEQYF
TRBV13	NA	TRBJ1-4	15	many	TGTGCCAGCAGCTTAGGCCCAACTACAGGTGAAAAACTGTTTTTT	CASSLGPTTGEKLFF
TRBV9	TRBD1	TRBJ1-2	16	many	TGTGCCAGCAGCCCACGACCTGGACAGGCGGACTATGGCTACACCTTC	CASSPRPGQADYGYTF
TRBV27	NA	TRBJ1-2	14	NA	TGTGCCAGCAGTTACAAGCCGCATAACTATGGCTACACCTTC	CASSYKPHNYGYTF
TRBV15	NA	TRBJ2-2	13	NA	TGTGCCACCAGCAGAAGAGCCACCGGGGAGCTGTTTTTT	CATSRRATGELFF
TRBV7-9	NA	TRBJ2-2	16	few	TGTGCCAGCAGCTTTGAAGGGACGGTTAACACCGGGGAGCTGTTTTTT	CASSFEGTVNTGELFF
TRBV2	TRBD2	TRBJ2-5	15	NA	TGTGCCAGCAGTGATCTAGCGGGAGTCGGTGAGACCCAGTACTTC	CASSDLAGVGETQYF
TRBV13	NA	TRBJ1-3	17	few	TGTGCCAGCAGCTTAGGCCGGGCAGCAAACTCTGGAAACACCATATATTTT	CASSLGRAANSGNTIYF
TRBV7-9	TRBD1	TRBJ1-3	14	NA	TGTGCCAGCAGCCCGACAGGGTCTGGAAACACCCTATATTTT	CASSPTGSGNTLYF
TRBV10-3	TRBD1	TRBJ2-7	15	NA	TGTGCCATCAGTGATGGGACAGGGATATTCTACGAGCAGTACTTC	CAISDGTGIFYEQYF
TRBV25-1	TRBD1	TRBJ1-1	16	NA	TGTGCCTGGAGTCTCGGGACAGAGCGCTGGAACACTGAAGCTTTCTTT	CAWSLGTERWNTEAFF
TRBV24-1	NA	TRBJ2-7	14	NA	TGTGCCACCGACAGCGACACCGGCAGGGGCGAGCAGTACTTC	CATDSDTGRGEQYF
TRBV2	TRBD2	TRBJ2-5	20	NA	TGTGCCAGCAGCCAAGCCTTGGGACTAGCGGGGGGACTATCGGGAAGGACCCAGTACTTC	CASSQALGLAGGLSGRTQYF
TRBV2	NA	TRBJ2-5	13	NA	TGTGCCAGCAGCCCGGACATAAAAGAGACCCAGTACTTC	CASSPDIKETQYF
TRBV29-1	NA	TRBJ1-1	13	many	TGCAGCGTTGAACGGGGGGGTGGCACTGAAGCTTTCTTT	CSVERGGGTEAFF
TRBV9	NA	TRBJ1-6	15	NA	TGTGCCAGCAGCGTAGGACAGGCGAACAATTCACCCCTCCACTTT	CASSVGQANNSPLHF
TRBV9	TRBD1	TRBJ1-6	15	few	TGTGCCAGCAGCGGTTATGGACAGGGGGGTTCGCCCCTCCACTTT	CASSGYGQGGSPLHF
TRBV10-3	NA	TRBJ1-2	14	NA	TGTGCCAGCAGTTTGAGACGGCGGGGCTATGGCTACACCTTC	CASSLRRRGYGYTF
TRBV12-3/TRBV12-4	TRBD2	TRBJ2-5	16	many	TGTGCCAGCAGCCAGGGACTAGCGGGAGAGGGAGAGACCCAGTACTTC	CASSQGLAGEGETQYF
TRBV12-3/TRBV12-4	NA	TRBJ1-2	13	NA	TGTGCCAGCAGTTTATCAGGGACCTATGGCTACACCTTC	CASSLSGTYGYTF
TRBV7-3	TRBD2	TRBJ2-3	15	many	TGTGCCAGCAGCTTGGGACTAGCGGGCACAGATACGCAGTATTTT	CASSLGLAGTDTQYF
TRBV4-2	NA	TRBJ1-2	13	many	TGTGCCAGCAGCCAAGACCAAAGTGGGGGCTACACCTTC	CASSQDQSGGYTF
TRBV6-1	NA	TRBJ2-7	13	NA	TGTGCCAGCAGTGACCTCATCCTGAACGAGCAGTACTTC	CASSDLILNEQYF
TRBV14	NA	TRBJ1-4	14	NA	TGTGCCAGCAGTCCGATGAAGGGCCATGAAAAACTGTTTTTT	CASSPMKGHEKLFF
TRBV7-2	TRBD1	TRBJ2-3	15	NA	TGTGCCAGCAGCTCACATCGGACAGGGACAGATACGCAGTATTTT	CASSSHRTGTDTQYF
TRBV7-3	NA	TRBJ2-2	17	few	TGTGCCAGCAGCCATTCGGGACCACAGGCGAACACCGGGGAGCTGTTTTTT	CASSHSGPQANTGELFF
TRBV19	NA	TRBJ1-1	13	few	TGTGCCAGTAAGGGGGGGCAGAACACTGAAGCTTTCTTT	CASKGGQNTEAFF
TRBV20-1	NA	TRBJ1-4	14	NA	TGCAGTGCTGGAGTCGGGGGCGCTAATGAAAAACTGTTTTTT	CSAGVGGANEKLFF
TRBV12-3/TRBV12-4	TRBD1	TRBJ2-7	15	few	TGTGCCAGCAGCGGTAAGGACAGGGGGACCGACGAGCAGTACTTC	CASSGKDRGTDEQYF
TRBV29-1	TRBD1	TRBJ2-2	13	NA	TGCAGCGTTGAAGGGGCAGGGGGTCGGGAGCTGTTTTTT	CSVEGAGGRELFF